These T cell receptor beta chains were read from a single sample in a study of identical twins. Each CDR3 protein gets one entry after TCRdb re-called the 5' RACE reads with MiXCR. The sample consists of about 460,000 distinct CDR3 sequences, 13% to 15% of them appearing once. The sample was also reused in another study, on yellow fever vaccine responses in identical twins.

Sequencing was performed on CD4+ T cells sorted from blood. These receptors came from a woman aged 18-29 years in good health. The CDR3 runs from the conserved cysteine through the conserved F or W. The order of the fields is clone size, D gene, V gene, J gene, CDR3 DNA, CDR3 protein. A D gene is named only where the DNA matches it firmly. Only some rows state a clone size, as once, few, many or a class for expanded clones.

few	.	TRBV3-1	TRBJ2-2	TGTGCCAGCAGATTTTTAAAAGGGGGTTTAACCGGGGAGCTGTTTTTT	CASRFLKGGLTGELFF
many	.	TRBV10-2	TRBJ1-2	TGCGCCAGCAGTGCACGAGGACAGTCTGGCTACACCTTC	CASSARGQSGYTF
many	.	TRBV7-2	TRBJ2-7	TGTGCCAGCAGCCCGATGGGCGGGAGAGGGGGCTACGAGCAGTACTTC	CASSPMGGRGGYEQYF
.	.	TRBV6-2/TRBV6-3	TRBJ2-3	TGTGCCAGCAGTTACTCGGTCGGCACTACAGATACGCAGTATTTT	CASSYSVGTTDTQYF
.	.	TRBV28	TRBJ2-7	TGTGCCAGCAGGCTCTCGGGCGGAGGCGTCGAGCAGTACTTC	CASRLSGGGVEQYF
.	.	TRBV18	TRBJ2-5	TGTGCCAGCCGCCTGAGTCAAGAGACCCAGTACTTC	CASRLSQETQYF
.	TRBD1	TRBV11-1	TRBJ2-3	TGTGCCAGCAGCTTAGTAGGGGGCCAAACGCAGTATTTT	CASSLVGGQTQYF
few	.	TRBV5-4	TRBJ2-5	TGTGCCAGCAGCAACCCGCGACAGATACAAGAGACCCAGTACTTC	CASSNPRQIQETQYF
.	.	TRBV5-1	TRBJ1-1	TGCGCCAGCAGCTTGGGTATGGCGAACACTGAAGCTTTCTTT	CASSLGMANTEAFF
few	TRBD2	TRBV18	TRBJ2-7	TGTGCCAGCTCACCTTTCGGACTAGCGGTCACCTACGAGCAGTACTTC	CASSPFGLAVTYEQYF
many	.	TRBV6-1	TRBJ2-6	TGTGCCAGCCGAAGTCCTGGGGCCAACGTCCTGACTTTC	CASRSPGANVLTF